Listed below are T cell receptor beta chains from one sample, sequenced in a study of T-cell reconstitution after alpha-beta-depleted transplantation in children. TCRdb fed the PCR reads into MiXCR, producing one record per CDR3 protein. The sample records some 95,000 distinct CDR3 sequences, more than 20% being singletons. The sequenced sample was PBMCs, obtained before TCRalphabeta/CD19-depleted stem cell transplant. The receptor source for this set is a boy between 2 and 10 years old with acute lymphoblastic leukemia, due to receive a stem cell transplant. The CDR3 runs from the conserved cysteine through the conserved F or W. Each record gives: CDR3 protein, CDR3 length, J gene, D gene, V gene. A D gene is named only where the DNA matches it firmly.

CDR3 protein: CSAGLAGGFGDEQFF
CDR3 length: 15
J gene: TRBJ2-1
D gene: TRBD2
V gene: TRBV20-1

CDR3 protein: CSALRPSSGGALETQYF
CDR3 length: 17
J gene: TRBJ2-5
D gene: TRBD2
V gene: TRBV20-1

CDR3 protein: CASSHFGVSSTDTQYF
CDR3 length: 16
J gene: TRBJ2-3
D gene: -
V gene: TRBV6-1

CDR3 protein: CASSAYRDRGLGGYTF
CDR3 length: 16
J gene: TRBJ1-2
D gene: TRBD1
V gene: TRBV11-2

CDR3 protein: CASSDFSGNRNEQFF
CDR3 length: 15
J gene: TRBJ2-1
D gene: TRBD2
V gene: TRBV2

CDR3 protein: CASSFQRRNTEAFF
CDR3 length: 14
J gene: TRBJ1-1
D gene: -
V gene: TRBV12-3/TRBV12-4

CDR3 protein: CASSVARGRGYGYTF
CDR3 length: 15
J gene: TRBJ1-2
D gene: TRBD1
V gene: TRBV9

CDR3 protein: CASSYESSGKGGEQYF
CDR3 length: 16
J gene: TRBJ2-7
D gene: TRBD2
V gene: TRBV6-5

CDR3 protein: CASSSGLDREDTQYF
CDR3 length: 15
J gene: TRBJ2-3
D gene: TRBD1
V gene: TRBV5-6

CDR3 protein: CASTYIDGYEQYF
CDR3 length: 13
J gene: TRBJ2-7
D gene: -
V gene: TRBV28

CDR3 protein: CASSSLPSKQETQYF
CDR3 length: 15
J gene: TRBJ2-5
D gene: -
V gene: TRBV6-1

CDR3 protein: CASRSRTGELFF
CDR3 length: 12
J gene: TRBJ2-2
D gene: -
V gene: TRBV7-9

CDR3 protein: CASSKALFDQDRGRLEEKLFF
CDR3 length: 21
J gene: TRBJ1-4
D gene: -
V gene: TRBV21-1

CDR3 protein: CASSPLPGDMGPGNTIYF
CDR3 length: 18
J gene: TRBJ1-3
D gene: -
V gene: TRBV18

CDR3 protein: CASSLGSGRALYEQYF
CDR3 length: 16
J gene: TRBJ2-7
D gene: TRBD2
V gene: TRBV28

CDR3 protein: CASTPGPPGRSGYTF
CDR3 length: 15
J gene: TRBJ1-2
D gene: -
V gene: TRBV6-2/TRBV6-3

CDR3 protein: CASSVDSKNEKLFF
CDR3 length: 14
J gene: TRBJ1-4
D gene: -
V gene: TRBV9

CDR3 protein: CASSPEARSTYNEQFF
CDR3 length: 16
J gene: TRBJ2-1
D gene: -
V gene: TRBV18

CDR3 protein: CASSQRDGRELFF
CDR3 length: 13
J gene: TRBJ2-2
D gene: -
V gene: TRBV4-1

CDR3 protein: CASSLAARPETQYF
CDR3 length: 14
J gene: TRBJ2-5
D gene: -
V gene: TRBV5-1

CDR3 protein: CASSLWGETYEQYF
CDR3 length: 14
J gene: TRBJ2-7
D gene: -
V gene: TRBV28

CDR3 protein: CASSGQASGSADTQYF
CDR3 length: 16
J gene: TRBJ2-3
D gene: TRBD2
V gene: TRBV2

CDR3 protein: CASSNGGVAAKVGELFF
CDR3 length: 17
J gene: TRBJ2-2
D gene: -
V gene: TRBV21-1

CDR3 protein: CSARDIRQGISGNTIYF
CDR3 length: 17
J gene: TRBJ1-3
D gene: -
V gene: TRBV20-1

CDR3 protein: CASSPTDRTSYNEQFF
CDR3 length: 16
J gene: TRBJ2-1
D gene: -
V gene: TRBV3-1

CDR3 protein: CASSSRDSLKPYEQYF
CDR3 length: 16
J gene: TRBJ2-7
D gene: TRBD1
V gene: TRBV11-2

CDR3 protein: CASSFGTGELFF
CDR3 length: 12
J gene: TRBJ2-2
D gene: -
V gene: TRBV5-1

CDR3 protein: CASSFQPNTGELFF
CDR3 length: 14
J gene: TRBJ2-2
D gene: -
V gene: TRBV7-2

CDR3 protein: CASSQVGSGETQYF
CDR3 length: 14
J gene: TRBJ2-5
D gene: -
V gene: TRBV3-1

CDR3 protein: CASSLASTIKAQYF
CDR3 length: 14
J gene: TRBJ2-3
D gene: -
V gene: TRBV7-2

CDR3 protein: CASSLEGRGTYNEQFF
CDR3 length: 16
J gene: TRBJ2-1
D gene: -
V gene: TRBV12-3/TRBV12-4

CDR3 protein: CATPLTGNTEAFF
CDR3 length: 13
J gene: TRBJ1-1
D gene: -
V gene: TRBV12-3/TRBV12-4

CDR3 protein: CASSLSSQETFKGYTF
CDR3 length: 16
J gene: TRBJ1-2
D gene: -
V gene: TRBV27

CDR3 protein: CSVEGGLAEGSSYNEQFF
CDR3 length: 18
J gene: TRBJ2-1
D gene: -
V gene: TRBV29-1

CDR3 protein: CASSARSSSSSYNEQFF
CDR3 length: 17
J gene: TRBJ2-1
D gene: -
V gene: TRBV9

CDR3 protein: CSASWGLRTEQYF
CDR3 length: 13
J gene: TRBJ2-7
D gene: -
V gene: TRBV20-1

CDR3 protein: CASMDSPTDTQYF
CDR3 length: 13
J gene: TRBJ2-3
D gene: -
V gene: TRBV5-1

CDR3 protein: CASSLVADQETQYF
CDR3 length: 14
J gene: TRBJ2-5
D gene: -
V gene: TRBV11-2

CDR3 protein: CASSPKPLDGTLLTEQYF
CDR3 length: 18
J gene: TRBJ2-7
D gene: -
V gene: TRBV5-1

CDR3 protein: CASTGTGGETQYF
CDR3 length: 13
J gene: TRBJ2-5
D gene: TRBD1
V gene: TRBV7-9

CDR3 protein: CSASRLGLADEGFF
CDR3 length: 14
J gene: TRBJ2-1
D gene: TRBD2
V gene: TRBV20-1

CDR3 protein: CASSWGTSGSTDTQYF
CDR3 length: 16
J gene: TRBJ2-3
D gene: TRBD2
V gene: TRBV5-1